In its sample, the clone carrying this T cell receptor beta chain was seen a few times. Antigen: not known. The data belong to a study of response to subunit inactivated influenza vaccine. Via MiXCR, TCRdb re-called the RT-PCR reads, giving one row per CDR3 protein. The sample lists 600,000 to 850,000 distinct CDR3 sequences; about 14% were seen once. Germline V CDR1 and CDR2: MNHEY, SMNVEV (reference sequence). V dropped 7 bases and J dropped 2; count of bases not matched to a gene: 8. This CDR3 is 14 amino acids long. Study-level results: Only a handful of new T cells, the authors suggested, are recruited with each seasonal influenza vaccination.

Material: PBMCs from blood, obtained 14 to 15 days before vaccination. This clonotype originated in a man aged 50-59 years who received an inactivated influenza vaccine. The J gene is TRBJ2-7, the V gene TRBV27, with TRBD1 matching 7 bases. The CDR3 nucleotides read TGTGCCAGCACTTCACTGACAGGGACCTACGAGCAGTACTTC. Protein: CASTSLTGTYEQYF.